The subject of this entry is one TCR beta chain. The target antigen is unknown. The sample comes from a study of cytomegalovirus exposure and HLA in healthy donors. Study-level findings and limits: Among TCR beta chains, those listed as cytomegalovirus-associated numbered more than 150.

The PCR employed 60 Vbeta primers together with 13 Jbeta primers. Profiling relied on immunoSEQ multiplex PCR, and the TCRdb table lists in-frame clones only, not all of them. Of approximately 100,000 clones listed, roughly two thirds were seen once; the top ten hold about 1.3%. The clonotype comes from a female donor in good health and CMV-seronegative. The specimen sequenced was PBMCs.

The CDR3 loop is CASSLSRGLQETQYF. The CDR3 DNA follows: TGTGCCAGCAGCTTAAGCAGGGGCCTACAAGAGACCCAGTACTTC. The chain has TRBV7-9 and TRBJ2-5, with a weak D call TRBD1 (6 bases). Germline loops: CDR1 SEHNR, CDR2 FQNEAQ (reference sequence). The CDR3 spans 15 residues. V was shortened by 2 bases and J by 2 bases, with 12 bases between the two germline ends. Complete variable domain (other parts from reference TRBV7-9 and TRBJ2-5): DTGVSQNPRHKITKRGQNVTFRCDPISEHNRLYWYRQTLGQGPEFLTYFQNEAQLEKSRLLSDRFSAERPKGSFSTLEIQRTEQGDSAMYLCASSLSRGLQETQYFGPGTRLLVL.